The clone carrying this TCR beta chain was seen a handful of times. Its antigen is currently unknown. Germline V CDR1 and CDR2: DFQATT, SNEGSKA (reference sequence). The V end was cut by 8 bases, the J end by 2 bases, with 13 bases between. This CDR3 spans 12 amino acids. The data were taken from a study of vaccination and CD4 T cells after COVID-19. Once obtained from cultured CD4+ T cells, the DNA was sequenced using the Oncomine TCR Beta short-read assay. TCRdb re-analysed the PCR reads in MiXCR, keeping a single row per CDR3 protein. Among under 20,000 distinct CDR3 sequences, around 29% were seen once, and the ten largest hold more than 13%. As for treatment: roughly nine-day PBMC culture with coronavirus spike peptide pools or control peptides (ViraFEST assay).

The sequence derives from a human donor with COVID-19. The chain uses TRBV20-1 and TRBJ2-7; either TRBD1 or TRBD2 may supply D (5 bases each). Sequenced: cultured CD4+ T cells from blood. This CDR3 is CSSAGTTYEQYF. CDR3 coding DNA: TGCAGTTCAGCAGGGACCACCTACGAGCAGTACTTC.